Listed here are 22 T cell receptor beta chains from one sample, sequenced in a study of cytomegalovirus exposure and HLA in healthy donors. Primers: 60 Vbeta forward and 13 Jbeta reverse. TCRdb's table, derived via immunoSEQ multiplex PCR, lists solely in-frame clones and lacks some. The table has about 160,000 clones, around four fifths seen once. Material for sequencing was PBMCs. The receptor source for this set is a man younger than 30 in good health and CMV-seropositive.

The gene calls are TRBV10-1 and TRBJ1-1; 9 bases fit TRBD1. The junction had 4 bases not matched to a gene; V was cut back by 4 bases and J by 4 bases. This CDR3 region has 14 residues. The V gene's germline CDR1 is WNHNN and CDR2 SYGVQD (reference sequence). The CDR3 loop reads CASSAGTGSTEAFF. CDR3 DNA sequence: TGCGCCAGCAGTGCCGGGACAGGGTCCACTGAAGCTTTCTTT.

This chain joins TRBV2 and TRBJ1-1; D may be TRBD1 (5 bases). CDR1 and CDR2 from the germline V gene are SNHLY and FYNNEI. This CDR3 region has 11 residues. V was trimmed by 8 bases and J by 8 bases, leaving 12 bases between them. CDR3 protein: CASFRREEAFF. CDR3 nucleotides: TGTGCCAGCTTCCGCAGGGAAGAAGCTTTCTTT.

The chain uses TRBV5-1 and TRBJ2-3, with a possible D match to TRBD1 (6 bases). The ends were cut back, 3 bases at V and 7 bases at J, with 9 bases in the middle. Germline loops: CDR1 SGHRS, CDR2 YFSETQ. This CDR3 is built from 12 residues. In DNA form, the CDR3 reads TGCGCCAGCAGCTACAGGGCACATACGCAGTATTTT. Translating it yields CASSYRAHTQYF.

The chain uses TRBV28 and TRBJ2-7; TRBD1 is a possible D gene (6 bases). The germline CDR1 and CDR2 sequences are MDHEN and SYDVKM. The CDR3 extends over 15 amino acids. With 5 bases removed from V and 0 bases from J, the gap between germline ends came to 14 bases. CDR3 sequence reads: CASSTMVDSSYEQYF. The CDR3, as DNA: TGTGCCAGCAGTACGATGGTGGACAGCTCCTACGAGCAGTACTTC.

The V gene is TRBV28, the J gene TRBJ2-1; 13 bases are shared with TRBD2. This CDR3 is 17 amino acids long. The ends lost 5 bases at V and 3 bases at J; junction bases unmatched: 7. Per the germline V gene, CDR1 is MDHEN and CDR2 is SYDVKM. DNA for the CDR3: TGTGCCAGCAGTGGCGGGACTAGCGGGATGGACTACAATGAGCAGTTCTTC. Its translation is CASSGGTSGMDYNEQFF.

Only a few counts were recorded for this clone. This chain joins TRBV5-1 and TRBJ2-2; TRBD1 matches 8 bases. The CDR3 length is 16 residues. Germline CDR1 SGHRS, CDR2 YFSETQ. Unmatched junction bases numbered 5, after V lost 2 bases and J lost 2 bases. The CDR3 DNA sequence: TGCGCCAGCAGCTTCCCGGACAGGGACAACACCGGGGAGCTGTTTTTT. This translates into CASSFPDRDNTGELFF.

Note on this clone: One end of the junction varies from germline; a read error may be responsible. The chain couples TRBV7-7 to TRBJ2-5; maybe TRBD2 (6 bases). Germline values: CDR1 SSHAT, CDR2 FNYEAQ (reference sequence). This CDR3 region has 16 residues. The CDR3 spells CASSWGVGGNQETQYF. Here the CDR3 DNA reads TGTGCTAGCAGCTGGGGAGTTGGGGGGAACCAAGAGACCCAGTACTTC. The full variable domain, its missing parts supplied by reference TRBV7-7 and TRBJ2-5, is GAGVSQSPRYKVTKRGQDVTLRCDPISSHATLYWYQQALGQGPEFLTYFNYEAQPDKSGLPSDRFSAERPEGSISTLTIQRTEQRDSAMYRCASSWGVGGNQETQYFGPGTRLLVL.

This clone turned up a few times. The chain joins TRBV5-1 to TRBJ2-7; D may be TRBD2 (5 bases). From germline, CDR1 is SGHRS and CDR2 YFSETQ. V lost 1 base to trimming and J lost 3 bases, with 5 bases between them. The CDR3 is 12 amino acids. In DNA form, the CDR3 reads TGCGCCAGCAGCTTGCGGGGCTACGAGCAGTACTTC. Its protein is CASSLRGYEQYF. Complete variable domain (other parts from reference TRBV5-1 and TRBJ2-7): KAGVTQTPRYLIKTRGQQVTLSCSPISGHRSVSWYQQTPGQGLQFLFEYFSETQRNKGNFPGRFSGRQFSNSRSEMNVSTLELGDSALYLCASSLRGYEQYFGPGTRLTVT.

This clone has a single count. V usage is TRBV2 and J usage is TRBJ2-7; D is uncertain. The CDR3 is made up of 14 amino acids. CDR1 SNHLY and CDR2 FYNNEI come from the germline V gene. V was pared by 7 bases and J by 1 base, with 14 bases between. CDR3 protein: CASTRQVGSYEQYF. Written as DNA, the CDR3 is TGTGCCAGCACCAGGCAGGTAGGATCCTACGAGCAGTACTTC.

The chain has TRBV2 and TRBJ2-3, with a weak D call TRBD2 (5 bases). Trimming took 6 bases from V and 1 from J, leaving 17 bases between them. The length of the CDR3 is 16 residues. The germline V gene has CDR1 SNHLY and CDR2 FYNNEI. The CDR3 DNA reads TGTGCCAGCAGACTCCAAACCGGGATGGGCACAGATACGCAGTATTTT. Amino acids: CASRLQTGMGTDTQYF. The full variable domain, completed using reference TRBV2 and TRBJ2-3, is EPEVTQTPSHQVTQMGQEVILRCVPISNHLYFYWYRQILGQKVEFLVSFYNNEISEKSEIFDDQFSVERPDGSNFTLKIRSTKLEDSAMYFCASRLQTGMGTDTQYFGPGTRLTVL.

This clone was counted a few times. This chain connects TRBV7-9 to TRBJ1-2; D gene unclear. CDR3 length: 13 residues. Germline values: CDR1 SEHNR, CDR2 FQNEAQ (reference sequence). Trimming took 5 bases from V and 3 from J, leaving 10 bases between them. The CDR3 sequence: CASSLDGDYGYTF. CDR3 sequence (DNA): TGTGCCAGCAGCCTTGACGGAGACTATGGCTACACCTTC.

This clone showed up just once. J is TRBJ2-5 and V is TRBV27; 9 bases are a match to TRBD2. V lost 6 bases, J lost 4 bases, and 9 bases stayed unmatched. Germline V lookup: CDR1 MNHEY, CDR2 SMNVEV (reference sequence). The CDR3 runs 15 residues. DNA of the CDR3: TGTGCCAGCAGGCCGGCGGGAGGGCCCGGAGAGACCCAGTACTTC. This encodes CASRPAGGPGETQYF.

The rearrangement joins TRBV6-1 to TRBJ2-7; 7 bases are a match to TRBD1. Germline V gives CDR1 MNHNS, CDR2 SASEGT. With V trimmed by 6 bases and J by 3 bases, 5 bases remained unmatched. The CDR3 contains 13 residues. The CDR3 DNA reads as TGTGCCAGCAGAGGGACAGCTTACTACGAGCAGTACTTC. Its translation is CASRGTAYYEQYF.

V usage is TRBV9 and J usage is TRBJ1-1; D is unresolved. The CDR3 covers 14 residues. Germline assignment: CDR1 SGDLS and CDR2 YYNGEE. Trimming pared 5 bases from V and 3 bases from J, leaving 14 bases between. The CDR3 protein is CASSPAATDTEAFF. The CDR3 DNA reads as TGTGCCAGCAGTCCCGCGGCGACCGACACTGAAGCTTTCTTT.

V and J are TRBV2 and TRBJ2-7, with TRBD2 as a possible D gene (5 bases). CDR3 length equals 15 residues. CDR1 is SNHLY, CDR2 FYNNEI, per germline. Trimming stripped 7 bases from V and 6 bases from J, with 22 bases between. In nucleotides, the CDR3 is TGTGCCAGCACCCGCGGGCGGGCCTCTTCGGGCGAGCAGTACTTC. Protein sequence: CASTRGRASSGEQYF.

This CDR3 is CASSRAWRVNTEAFF. The CDR3 DNA follows: TGTGCCAGCAGTCGAGCCTGGAGGGTGAACACTGAAGCTTTCTTT. This rearrangement joins TRBV28 to TRBJ1-1; no definite D call. V gave up 5 bases and J gave up 0 bases, with 13 bases separating them. The CDR3 runs 15 residues. CDR1 and CDR2 (germline): MDHEN, SYDVKM.

This chain uses TRBV7-9 with TRBJ2-7, with 8 bases fitting TRBD1. Germline CDR1 is SEHNR and CDR2 is FQNEAQ (reference sequence). This CDR3 is 17 amino acids long. Unmatched junction bases numbered 15, after V lost 5 bases and J lost 3 bases. CDR3 amino acids: CASSTLGTGDRDYEQYF. DNA of the CDR3: TGTGCCAGCAGCACTTTGGGGACAGGAGACAGAGACTACGAGCAGTACTTC.

The sample holds a few counts of this clone. The chain is built from TRBV7-9 and TRBJ2-7, with D possibly being TRBD1 (5 bases). Per germline, CDR1 SEHNR and CDR2 FQNEAQ (reference sequence). The length of the CDR3 is 14 residues. V was trimmed by 5 bases and J by 3 bases, leaving 14 bases between them. The CDR3 nucleotides are TGTGCCAGCAGCAGAGGACACCCTCGCTACGAGCAGTACTTC. Its translation is CASSRGHPRYEQYF. Using reference TRBV7-9 and TRBJ2-7 for the parts outside the CDR3, the full variable domain is DTGVSQNPRHKITKRGQNVTFRCDPISEHNRLYWYRQTLGQGPEFLTYFQNEAQLEKSRLLSDRFSAERPKGSFSTLEIQRTEQGDSAMYLCASSRGHPRYEQYFGPGTRLTVT.

This clone was counted a single time. The chain carries TRBV19 and TRBJ2-7; maybe TRBD1 (6 bases). V lost 4 bases and J lost 6, with 10 bases in between. The germline CDR1 and CDR2 sequences are LNHDA and SQIVND (reference sequence). This CDR3 has 12 amino acids. In nucleotides, the CDR3 is TGTGCCAGTAGTAGAGGGACAACCGAGCAGTACTTC. It is translated as CASSRGTTEQYF.

V usage is TRBV5-6 and J usage is TRBJ1-2; 7 nucleotides agree with TRBD1. This CDR3 has 15 amino acids. Germline V lookup: CDR1 SGHDT, CDR2 YYEEEE. V lost 0 bases and J lost 4; bases outside the gene matches: 6. The CDR3 DNA reads as TGTGCCAGCAGCTTGGGGGACAGCTTTGTCTATGGCTACACCTTC. This encodes CASSLGDSFVYGYTF. The full variable domain, in which reference TRBV5-6 and TRBJ1-2 provide the parts outside the CDR3, is DAGVTQSPTHLIKTRGQQVTLRCSPKSGHDTVSWYQQALGQGPQFIFQYYEEEERQRGNFPDRFSGHQFPNYSSELNVNALLLGDSALYLCASSLGDSFVYGYTFGSGTRLTVV.

This clone was recorded a few times. The J gene is TRBJ1-4, the V gene TRBV5-6; D not certain. The ends were cut back, 4 bases at V and 8 bases at J, with 12 bases in the middle. This CDR3 has 13 amino acids. Germline CDR1 SGHDT, CDR2 YYEEEE. This CDR3 reads CASSRSAGEKLFF. CDR3 sequence (DNA): TGTGCCAGCAGCAGGTCCGCCGGGGAAAAACTGTTTTTT.

The V call is TRBV4-1, the J call TRBJ1-1; D is unclear. Between the trimmed V and J ends, which lost 4 bases and 6 bases, there was a span of 9 bases. The length of the CDR3 is 12 residues. Per germline, CDR1 MGHRA and CDR2 YSYEKL. The CDR3 spells CASSRGAAEAFF. CDR3 coding DNA: TGCGCCAGCAGCCGTGGAGCAGCTGAAGCTTTCTTT.